Listed below are T cell receptor beta chains from one sample, sequenced in a study of ipilimumab plus nivolumab after autologous stem cell transplantation. The table came from immunoSEQ multiplex PCR; TCRdb's copy has only in-frame clones and leaves some out. The table has about 21,000 clones, about three quarters seen once. The input for sequencing was PBMCs, taken in a trial of ipilimumab plus nivolumab as post-transplant consolidation. These TCRs come from a male donor with diffuse large B-cell lymphoma. CDR3s include the opening cysteine and the closing phenylalanine or tryptophan. The D gene is left open where the match is weak. The size field is filled for only some rows; it gives once, few, many or a size class.

cdr3_aa: CASTVTAGNTIYF; cdr3_nt: TGTGCCAGCACCGTGACAGCTGGAAACACCATATATTTT; j_call: TRBJ1-3; clone_size: NA; v_call: TRBV7-2; d_call: NA
cdr3_aa: CASSPPEAGLNEKLFF; cdr3_nt: TGTGCCAGCTCACCACCAGAGGCCGGACTTAATGAAAAACTGTTTTTT; j_call: TRBJ1-4; clone_size: once; v_call: TRBV18; d_call: NA
cdr3_aa: CASSLTDSRSYEQYF; cdr3_nt: TGTGCCAGCAGCTTAACGGACTCCCGATCCTACGAGCAGTACTTC; j_call: TRBJ2-7; clone_size: NA; v_call: TRBV5-5; d_call: NA
cdr3_aa: CASTDSGTQYF; cdr3_nt: TGTGCCAGCACAGATAGCGGTACGCAGTATTTT; j_call: TRBJ2-3; clone_size: NA; v_call: TRBV28; d_call: NA
cdr3_aa: CASSLRTGDEQYF; cdr3_nt: TGCGCCAGCAGCTTGAGGACAGGGGATGAGCAGTACTTC; j_call: TRBJ2-7; clone_size: NA; v_call: TRBV5-1; d_call: TRBD1
cdr3_aa: CASSQMGRVGNQPQHF; cdr3_nt: TGTGCCAGCAGCCAAATGGGCAGGGTCGGCAATCAGCCCCAGCATTTT; j_call: TRBJ1-5; clone_size: NA; v_call: TRBV5-6; d_call: NA
cdr3_aa: CASRPAGGAVNEQFF; cdr3_nt: TGCGCCAGCAGGCCCGCGGGGGGGGCTGTCAATGAGCAGTTCTTC; j_call: TRBJ2-1; clone_size: NA; v_call: TRBV5-1; d_call: TRBD2
cdr3_aa: CASRDITGSGNTIYF; cdr3_nt: TGTGCCAGCAGGGACATTACAGGCTCTGGAAACACCATATATTTT; j_call: TRBJ1-3; clone_size: few; v_call: TRBV6-6; d_call: NA
cdr3_aa: CASTRSYEQYF; cdr3_nt: TGTGCCAGCACTAGGTCCTACGAGCAGTACTTC; j_call: TRBJ2-7; clone_size: NA; v_call: TRBV7-9; d_call: NA
cdr3_aa: CASSNRGGSNQPQHF; cdr3_nt: TGTGCCAGCAGCAACAGGGGTGGGAGCAATCAGCCCCAGCATTTT; j_call: TRBJ1-5; clone_size: NA; v_call: TRBV2; d_call: TRBD1